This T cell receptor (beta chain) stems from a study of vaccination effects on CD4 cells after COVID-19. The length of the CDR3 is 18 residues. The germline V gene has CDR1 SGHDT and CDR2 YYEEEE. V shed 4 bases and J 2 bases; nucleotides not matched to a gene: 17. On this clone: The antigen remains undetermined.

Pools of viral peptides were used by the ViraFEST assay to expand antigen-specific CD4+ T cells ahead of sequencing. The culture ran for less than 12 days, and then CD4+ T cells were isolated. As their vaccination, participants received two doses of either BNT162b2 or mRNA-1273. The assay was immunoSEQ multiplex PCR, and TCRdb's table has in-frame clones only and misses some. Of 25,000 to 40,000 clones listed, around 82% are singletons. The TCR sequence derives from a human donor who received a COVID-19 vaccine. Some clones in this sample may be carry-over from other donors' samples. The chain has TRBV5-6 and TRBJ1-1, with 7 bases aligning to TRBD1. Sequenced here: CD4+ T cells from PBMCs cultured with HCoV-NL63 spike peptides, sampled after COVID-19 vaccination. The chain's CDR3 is CASSRRWPLSGGNTEAFF. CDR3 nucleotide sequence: TGTGCCAGCAGCCGACGGTGGCCCTTGTCAGGGGGAAACACTGAAGCTTTCTTT.